Shown below are 10 T cell receptor beta chains from a single sample sequenced in a study of blood T cell repertoires in COVID-19. The protocol was immunoSEQ multiplex PCR, while the TCRdb copy is restricted to in-frame clones and leaves out a portion. The data show about 76,000 clones, around 90% seen once. Sequencing was performed on peripheral blood. All receptors come from a man aged 45-65 years with active COVID-19.

The chain couples TRBV13 to TRBJ1-3, with D unresolved. Germline assignment: CDR1 PRHDT and CDR2 FYEKMQ (reference sequence). This CDR3 region has 11 residues. Deletions cut 1 base from V and 8 bases from J, with 3 bases between. CDR3 residues: CASSLVDTIYF. In DNA form, the CDR3 reads TGTGCCAGCAGCTTAGTAGACACCATATATTTT.

This sequence joins TRBV19 and TRBJ2-7; tentatively, D is TRBD2 (7 bases). This CDR3 region has 15 residues. Trimming left V 3 bases short and J 3 bases short, with 15 bases between. The germline gives CDR1 LNHDA, CDR2 SQIVND (reference sequence). This CDR3 reads CASSIWGREIYEQYF. CDR3 nucleotides: TGTGCCAGTAGTATCTGGGGGCGGGAGATCTACGAGCAGTACTTC. The whole variable domain, remainder taken from reference TRBV19 and TRBJ2-7, is DGGITQSPKYLFRKEGQNVTLSCEQNLNHDAMYWYRQDPGQGLRLIYYSQIVNDFQKGDIAEGYSVSREKKESFPLTVTSAQKNPTAFYLCASSIWGREIYEQYFGPGTRLTVT.

The V and J genes are TRBV5-6 and TRBJ1-3; D possibly corresponds to TRBD1 (5 bases). Germline-derived CDR1 and CDR2 are SGHDT and YYEEEE. The CDR3 sequence is 16 residues long. The V gene lost 3 bases and the J gene lost 2 bases, with 15 bases spanning the gap. CDR3 sequence reads: CASSSPAGGTGNTIYF. The CDR3 region has the DNA TGTGCCAGCAGCTCGCCCGCGGGGGGAACTGGAAACACCATATATTTT.

CDR3 sequence reads: CASSLGLATNEKLFF. The CDR3, as DNA: TGTGCCAGCAGCTTAGGGTTAGCAACTAATGAAAAACTGTTTTTT. The chain carries TRBV11-2 and TRBJ1-4, with unresolved D. The CDR3 spans 15 residues. Germline V gives CDR1 SGHAT, CDR2 FQNNGV. The V and J ends lost 1 base and 0 bases respectively, with 6 bases between them.

The rearrangement joins TRBV6-1 to TRBJ2-2; 9 positions agree with TRBD1. The CDR3 runs 16 residues. V lost 1 base to trimming and J lost 4 bases; unmatched junction nucleotides: 4. Germline values: CDR1 MNHNS, CDR2 SASEGT. CDR3 in DNA: TGTGCCAGCAGTGAAGACAGGGGGCTGATCACCGGGGAGCTGTTTTTT. Its protein is CASSEDRGLITGELFF.

The rearrangement joins TRBV3-1 (or the pseudogene TRBV3-2) to TRBJ1-6, with D possibly matching TRBD1 (5 bases). Germline CDR1 is LGHDT and CDR2 is YNNKEL (reference sequence). This CDR3 region has 16 residues. The ends were cut back, 1 base at V and 10 bases at J, with 17 bases in the middle. The CDR3 bases are TGTGCCAGCAGCCAAGCCCAGGCCAGGGTAGGATCACCCCTCCACTTT. It specifies CASSQAQARVGSPLHF.

This rearrangement joins TRBV7-3 to TRBJ2-2, with D possibly being TRBD1 (6 bases). The CDR3 has 16 residues. The ends were cut back, 4 bases at V and 4 bases at J, with 16 bases in the middle. Germline V gene data show CDR1 as SGHTA and CDR2 as FQGTGA. CDR3 loop: CASSSGAGVVTGELFF. The CDR3 DNA reads TGTGCCAGCAGCTCAGGGGCAGGGGTCGTCACCGGGGAGCTGTTTTTT.

V gene TRBV19 combines with J gene TRBJ1-2; 8 bases map to TRBD1. The CDR3 has 15 residues. The trim removed 4 bases at V and 4 bases at J, leaving 8 bases unmatched. Germline V gives CDR1 LNHDA, CDR2 SQIVND (reference sequence). The CDR3 nucleotides are TGTGCCAGTAGTACAAGGGACAGGAGCCGCTATGGCTACACCTTC. Translating it yields CASSTRDRSRYGYTF.

The V gene is TRBV7-8, the J gene TRBJ2-1, with 8 nucleotides matching TRBD2. Germline V gives CDR1 SGHVS, CDR2 FQNEAQ. The CDR3 runs to 15 residues. V was clipped by 5 bases and J by 2 bases; unmatched bases: 5. DNA for the CDR3: TGTGCCAGCAGCCCGCGGGGACTAGCCTACAATGAGCAGTTCTTC. Residues: CASSPRGLAYNEQFF.

This chain links TRBV27 with TRBJ1-3, with D uncertain. CDR3 length: 16 amino acids. Germline V gene data show CDR1 as MNHEY and CDR2 as SMNVEV (reference sequence). Trimming took off 4 bases at V and 2 bases at J, with 15 bases between the two ends. DNA of the CDR3: TGTGCCAGCAGTTCCTACGGGGTCGGGGCTGGAAACACCATATATTTT. This translates into CASSSYGVGAGNTIYF.